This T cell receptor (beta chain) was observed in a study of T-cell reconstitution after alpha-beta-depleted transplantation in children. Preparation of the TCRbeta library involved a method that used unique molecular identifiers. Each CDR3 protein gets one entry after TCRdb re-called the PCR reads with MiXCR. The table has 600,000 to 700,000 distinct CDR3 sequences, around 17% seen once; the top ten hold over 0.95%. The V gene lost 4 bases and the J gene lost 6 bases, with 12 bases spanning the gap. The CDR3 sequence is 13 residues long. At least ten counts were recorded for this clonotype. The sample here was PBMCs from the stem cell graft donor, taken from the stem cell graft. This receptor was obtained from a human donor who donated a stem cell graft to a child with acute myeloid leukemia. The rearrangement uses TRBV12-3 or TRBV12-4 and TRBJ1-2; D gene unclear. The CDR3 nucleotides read TGTGCCAGCAGTTACCCCGGGGATGATGGCTACACCTTC. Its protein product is CASSYPGDDGYTF.